One and the same sample provided the 6 T cell receptor beta chains below, sequenced in a study of T-cell memory formation after mild COVID-19. From the 5' RACE reads, TCRdb called clonotypes with MiXCR, one entry per CDR3 protein. The profile shows 100,000 to 150,000 distinct CDR3 sequences, approximately 15% of them singletons. The sequenced material came from PBMCs or a T cell subset sorted from them (not recorded which). Receptor source: a man in his late teens or twenties who had mild COVID-19 (a few samples of this study predate the infection). Cell type and time point are not known.

This clonotype was detected a few times. The chain couples TRBV5-1 to TRBJ2-5; D may be TRBD1 (6 bases). Germline V gene sequence: CDR1 SGHRS, CDR2 YFSETQ. V lost 4 bases to trimming and J lost 4 bases, with 14 bases between them. This CDR3 has 14 residues. For the CDR3, the DNA is TGCGCCAGCAGCCAGCAGGGGATAGGAGAGACCCAGTACTTC. This sequence encodes CASSQQGIGETQYF.

The rearrangement joins TRBV24-1 to TRBJ2-1, with TRBD1 identical over 7 bases. The junction had 7 bases not matched to a gene; V was cut back by 7 bases and J by 8 bases. Germline CDR1 KGHDR, CDR2 SFDVKD. The CDR3 runs 13 residues. The CDR3, as DNA: TGTGCCACCAGCCAGACAGGGAGCCATGAGCAGTTCTTC. As protein: CATSQTGSHEQFF.

The rearrangement joins TRBV20-1 to TRBJ1-1; tentative D call: TRBD1 (5 bases). CDR1 is DFQATT, CDR2 SNEGSKA, per germline (reference sequence). The V end was cut by 0 bases, the J end by 4 bases, with 15 bases between. This CDR3 contains 15 residues. CDR3 protein: CSARDGGGSATEAFF. The CDR3 DNA is TGCAGTGCTAGAGATGGGGGGGGGTCGGCCACTGAAGCTTTCTTT.

The chain uses TRBV4-3 and TRBJ2-6, with D perhaps TRBD1 (5 bases). Germline assignment: CDR1 LGHNA and CDR2 YSLEER. Trimming cost V 3 bases and J 0 bases, with 15 bases left between them. CDR3 size: 18 residues. Written as DNA, the CDR3 is TGCGCCAGCAGCCAGGAGACAGCAAGCTCCTCTGGGGCCAACGTCCTGACTTTC. It translates to CASSQETASSSGANVLTF.

This rearrangement joins TRBV5-1 to TRBJ1-2; D may be TRBD1 (6 bases). V was cut by 4 bases and J by 4 bases, with 11 bases left in between. CDR3 length equals 13 residues. Germline V lookup: CDR1 SGHRS, CDR2 YFSETQ. CDR3 residues: CASSDGQSYGYTF. In nucleotides, the CDR3 is TGCGCCAGCAGCGACGGACAGTCCTATGGCTACACCTTC.

The V gene is TRBV7-2, the J gene TRBJ1-1; tentative D call: TRBD1 (5 bases). CDR3 size: 13 residues. The V gene lost 3 bases and the J gene lost 7 bases, with 12 bases spanning the gap. CDR1 and CDR2 from the germline V gene are SGHTA and FQGNSA. CDR3 sequence (DNA): TGTGCCAGCAGCTTTTTCAGGGCGGGTGAAGCTTTCTTT. Its translation is CASSFFRAGEAFF. Together with reference TRBV7-2 and TRBJ1-1, the CDR3 gives the full variable domain: GAGVSQSPSNKVTEKGKDVELRCDPISGHTALYWYRQSLGQGLEFLIYFQGNSAPDKSGLPSDRFSAERTGGSVSTLTIQRTQQEDSAVYLCASSFFRAGEAFFGQGTRLTVV.